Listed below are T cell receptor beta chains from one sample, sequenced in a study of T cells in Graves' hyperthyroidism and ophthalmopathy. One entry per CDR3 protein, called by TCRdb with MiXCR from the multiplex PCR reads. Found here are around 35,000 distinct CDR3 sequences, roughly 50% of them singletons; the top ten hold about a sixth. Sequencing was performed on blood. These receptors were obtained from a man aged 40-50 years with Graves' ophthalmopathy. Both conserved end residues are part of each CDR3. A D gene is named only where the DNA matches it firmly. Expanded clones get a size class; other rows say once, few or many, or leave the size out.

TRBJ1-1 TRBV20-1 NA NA CSARDLETGEAFF TGCAGTGCTAGAGATCTAGAGACGGGTGAAGCTTTCTTT
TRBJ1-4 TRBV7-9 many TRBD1 CASSRPTGRSEKLFF TGTGCCAGCAGCCGGCCGACAGGGCGTAGTGAAAAACTGTTTTTT
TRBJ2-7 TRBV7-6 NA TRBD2 CARSSGGYEQYF TGTGCTAGGTCTAGCGGGGGCTACGAGCAGTACTTC
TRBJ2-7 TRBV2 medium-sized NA CATQTGSYEQYF TGTGCCACCCAGACAGGATCCTACGAGCAGTACTTC
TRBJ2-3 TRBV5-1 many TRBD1 CASSLQGIETDTQYF TGCGCCAGCAGCTTACAGGGGATAGAGACAGATACGCAGTATTTT
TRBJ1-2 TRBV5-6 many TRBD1 CASSRARQGVNYGYTF TGTGCCAGCAGCCGGGCCCGACAGGGGGTGAACTATGGCTACACCTTC
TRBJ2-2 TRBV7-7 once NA CASSLATAWHRVTGELFF TGTGCTAGCAGCTTAGCCACAGCATGGCACAGGGTAACCGGGGAGCTGTTTTTT
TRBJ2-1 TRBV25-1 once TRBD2 CASSAGQRGQFF TGTGCCAGCAGTGCTGGCCAGCGGGGGCAGTTCTTC
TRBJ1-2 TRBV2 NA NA CASRFGLAGSTDNYGYTF TGTGCCAGCAGATTTGGACTAGCGGGAAGCACAGATAACTATGGCTACACCTTC
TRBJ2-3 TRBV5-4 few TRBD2 CASSTRTSGINEQYF TGTGCCAGCAGCACCCGGACTAGCGGGATTAATGAGCAGTATTTT
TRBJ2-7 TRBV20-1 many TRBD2 CSARVGTKTYEQYF TGCAGTGCTAGAGTCGGGACTAAAACCTACGAGCAGTACTTC
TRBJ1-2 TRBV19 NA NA CASSMRDRTAYGYTF TGTGCCAGTAGCATGAGGGATCGGACAGCGTATGGCTACACCTTC
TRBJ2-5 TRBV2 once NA CASSEKVDQPQYF TGTGCCAGCAGTGAAAAGGTAGATCAGCCCCAGTACTTC
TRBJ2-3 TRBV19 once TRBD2 CASSSSGTSGPDTQYF TGTGCCAGTAGTTCGTCCGGGACTAGCGGGCCGGATACGCAGTATTTT
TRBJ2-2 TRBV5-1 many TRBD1 CASSLSTGGTGELFF TGCGCCAGCAGCTTGTCTACAGGGGGCACCGGGGAGCTGTTTTTT
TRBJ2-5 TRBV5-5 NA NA CASSFEGTQATQYF TGTGCCAGCAGCTTTGAAGGGACCCAGGCGACCCAGTACTTC
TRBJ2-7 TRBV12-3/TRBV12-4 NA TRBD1 CASSRADRAYEQYF TGTGCCAGCAGCAGAGCCGACAGGGCCTACGAGCAGTACTTC
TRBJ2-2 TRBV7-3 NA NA CASSLGPGGVGELFF TGTGCCAGCAGCTTGGGCCCAGGGGGGGTAGGGGAGCTGTTTTTT
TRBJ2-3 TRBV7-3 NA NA CASSPSMDNTQYF TGTGCCAGCAGCCCGTCAATGGACAATACGCAGTATTTT
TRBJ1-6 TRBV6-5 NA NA CASSYRTTPNSPLHF TGTGCCAGCAGTTACAGGACAACGCCTAATTCACCCCTCCACTTT
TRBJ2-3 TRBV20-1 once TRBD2 CSAYRTSGSVSDTQYF TGCAGTGCCTACAGGACTAGCGGGAGTGTATCAGATACGCAGTATTTT
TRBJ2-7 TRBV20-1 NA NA CSDGYRTYEQYF TGCAGTGATGGTTACAGAACCTACGAGCAGTACTTC
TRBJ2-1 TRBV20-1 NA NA CSELRTDTQFF TGCAGTGAACTTCGCACAGATACGCAGTTCTTC
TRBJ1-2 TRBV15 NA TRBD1 CATGRDRGWYGYTF TGTGCCACCGGTCGGGACAGGGGGTGGTATGGCTACACCTTC
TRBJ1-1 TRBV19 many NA CASRGRQGSTEAFF TGTGCCAGTAGGGGGAGGCAGGGGAGTACTGAAGCTTTCTTT
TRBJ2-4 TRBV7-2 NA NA CASSLAGRGTKNIQYF TGTGCCAGCAGCTTAGCGGGGAGGGGGACCAAAAACATTCAGTACTTC
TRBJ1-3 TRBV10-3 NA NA CAISDDLGQAGNTIYF TGTGCCATCAGTGACGACTTGGGGCAGGCTGGAAACACCATATATTTT
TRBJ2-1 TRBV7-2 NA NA CASSSDGNPTYNEQFF TGTGCCAGCAGCTCGGATGGGAACCCTACTTACAATGAGCAGTTCTTC
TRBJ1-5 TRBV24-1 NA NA CATGGGGWQETQHF TGTGCCACCGGGGGCGGGGGATGGCAAGAGACCCAGCATTTT
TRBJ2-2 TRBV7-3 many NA CASSFTPALASRTGELFF TGTGCCAGCAGCTTTACCCCAGCCTTAGCTTCTCGTACCGGGGAGCTGTTTTTT
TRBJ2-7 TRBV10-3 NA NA CAISADGEVHEQYF TGTGCCATCAGTGCCGATGGGGAGGTTCACGAGCAGTACTTC
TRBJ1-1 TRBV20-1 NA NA CSASIAGVGTGAFF TGCAGTGCTTCGATAGCGGGGGTGGGTACCGGAGCTTTCTTT
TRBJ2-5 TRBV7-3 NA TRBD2 CASSRGGGEAQYF TGTGCCAGCAGCCGGGGGGGGGGAGAGGCCCAGTACTTC
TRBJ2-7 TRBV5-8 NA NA CASVEEAGEQYF TGTGCCAGCGTTGAAGAGGCGGGCGAGCAGTACTTC
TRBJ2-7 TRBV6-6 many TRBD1 CASRKDPTGTGGPEQYF TGTGCCAGCAGAAAAGACCCGACCGGGACAGGGGGCCCCGAGCAGTACTTC
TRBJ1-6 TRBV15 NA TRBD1 CATSRDKGTGRTRSPLHF TGTGCCACCAGCAGAGATAAAGGGACAGGACGGACTAGATCACCCCTCCACTTT
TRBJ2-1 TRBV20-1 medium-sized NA CSASGNQEQFF TGCAGTGCTAGCGGGAATCAGGAGCAGTTCTTC
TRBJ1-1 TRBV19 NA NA CASSSSGNLNTEAFF TGTGCCAGTAGTTCGTCCGGGAATCTGAACACTGAAGCTTTCTTT
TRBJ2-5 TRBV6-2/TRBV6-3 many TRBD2 CASKGIRLAGDGETQYF TGTGCCAGCAAGGGGATTCGACTAGCGGGGGACGGCGAGACCCAGTACTTC
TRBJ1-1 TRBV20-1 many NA CSALNMDSTEAFF TGCAGTGCTTTGAATATGGACAGCACTGAAGCTTTCTTT
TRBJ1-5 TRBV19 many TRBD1 CASLDLGTGSNQPQHF TGTGCCAGTCTCGACCTAGGGACAGGGAGCAATCAGCCCCAGCATTTT
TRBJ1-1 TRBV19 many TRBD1 CATAGQGPTEAFF TGTGCCACCGCGGGACAGGGGCCCACTGAAGCTTTCTTT
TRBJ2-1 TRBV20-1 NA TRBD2 CSAREGRELPFF TGCAGTGCTAGAGAAGGGCGGGAGTTACCGTTCTTC
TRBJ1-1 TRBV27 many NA CASKGQGETEAFF TGTGCCAGCAAGGGTCAGGGAGAGACTGAAGCTTTCTTT
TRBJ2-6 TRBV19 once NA CASSIDPAGANVLTF TGTGCCAGTAGTATAGATCCGGCGGGGGCCAACGTCCTGACTTTC
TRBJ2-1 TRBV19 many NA CATRSYNEQFF TGTGCCACCCGCTCCTACAATGAGCAGTTCTTC